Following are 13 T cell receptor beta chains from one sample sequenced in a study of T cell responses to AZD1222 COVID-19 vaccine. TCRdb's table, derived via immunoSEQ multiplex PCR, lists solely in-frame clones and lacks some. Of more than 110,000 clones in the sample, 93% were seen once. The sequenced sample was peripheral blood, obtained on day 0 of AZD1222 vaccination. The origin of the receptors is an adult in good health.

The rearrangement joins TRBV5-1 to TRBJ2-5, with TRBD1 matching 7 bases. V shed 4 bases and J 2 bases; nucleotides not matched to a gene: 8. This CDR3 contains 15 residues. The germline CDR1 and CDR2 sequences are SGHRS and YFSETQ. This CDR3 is CASSPRRGLQETQYF. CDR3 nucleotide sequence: TGCGCCAGCAGCCCCCGCAGGGGGTTACAAGAGACCCAGTACTTC.

CDR3 DNA: TGTGCCAGCAGTTACAACTACGAGCAGTACTTC. It specifies CASSYNYEQYF. The chain is built from TRBV12-3 or TRBV12-4 and TRBJ2-7; D uncertain. Trimming took off 4 bases at V and 3 bases at J, with 4 bases between the two ends. The CDR3 spans 11 residues.

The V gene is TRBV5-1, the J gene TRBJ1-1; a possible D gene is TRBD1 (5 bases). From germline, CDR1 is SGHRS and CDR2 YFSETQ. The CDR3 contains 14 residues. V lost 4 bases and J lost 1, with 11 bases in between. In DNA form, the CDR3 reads TGCGCCAGCAGCCCGGGACCGTCGAACACTGAAGCTTTCTTT. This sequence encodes CASSPGPSNTEAFF.

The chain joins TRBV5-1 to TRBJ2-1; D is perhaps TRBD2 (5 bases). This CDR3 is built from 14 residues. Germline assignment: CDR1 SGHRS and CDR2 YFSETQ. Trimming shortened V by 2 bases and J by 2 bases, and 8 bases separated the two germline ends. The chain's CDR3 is CASSLLLAYNEQFF. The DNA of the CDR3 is TGCGCCAGCAGCTTATTACTAGCCTACAATGAGCAGTTCTTC.

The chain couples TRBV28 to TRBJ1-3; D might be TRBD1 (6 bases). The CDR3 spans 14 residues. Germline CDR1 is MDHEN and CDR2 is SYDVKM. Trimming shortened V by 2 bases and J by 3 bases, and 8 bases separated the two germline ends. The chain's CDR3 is CASSLPGDGNTIYF. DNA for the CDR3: TGTGCCAGCAGTTTACCAGGGGATGGAAACACCATATATTTT.

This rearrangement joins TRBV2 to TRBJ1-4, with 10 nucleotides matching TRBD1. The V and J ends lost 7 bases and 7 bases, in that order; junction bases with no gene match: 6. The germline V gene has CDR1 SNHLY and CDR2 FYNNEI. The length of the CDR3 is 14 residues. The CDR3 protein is CASTVDRGLEKLFF. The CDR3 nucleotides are TGTGCCAGCACCGTCGACAGGGGGCTTGAAAAACTGTTTTTT. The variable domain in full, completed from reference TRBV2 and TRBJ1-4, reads EPEVTQTPSHQVTQMGQEVILRCVPISNHLYFYWYRQILGQKVEFLVSFYNNEISEKSEIFDDQFSVERPDGSNFTLKIRSTKLEDSAMYFCASTVDRGLEKLFFGSGTQLSVL.

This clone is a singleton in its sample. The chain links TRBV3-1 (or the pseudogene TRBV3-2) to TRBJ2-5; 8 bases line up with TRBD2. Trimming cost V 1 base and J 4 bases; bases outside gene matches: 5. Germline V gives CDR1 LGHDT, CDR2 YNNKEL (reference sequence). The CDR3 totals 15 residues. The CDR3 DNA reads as TGTGCCAGCAGCCAAGTCCGGGGGGGAGGAGAGACCCAGTACTTC. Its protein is CASSQVRGGGETQYF.

In nucleotides, the CDR3 is TGTGCCAGCAGCTTAGGTTATGGGGGGTTGTCCTACGAGCAGTACTTC. Translation: CASSLGYGGLSYEQYF. The V and J genes are TRBV11-2 and TRBJ2-7; D is possibly TRBD2 (6 bases). Germline CDR1 SGHAT, CDR2 FQNNGV. This CDR3 has 16 residues. The V end was cut by 1 base, the J end by 1 base, with 14 bases between.

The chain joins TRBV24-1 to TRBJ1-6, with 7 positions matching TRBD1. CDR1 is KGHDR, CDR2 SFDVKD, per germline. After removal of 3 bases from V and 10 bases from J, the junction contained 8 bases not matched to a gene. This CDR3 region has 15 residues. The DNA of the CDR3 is TGTGCCACCAGTGATGGGACAGCAATAGGATCACCCCTCCACTTT. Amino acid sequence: CATSDGTAIGSPLHF.

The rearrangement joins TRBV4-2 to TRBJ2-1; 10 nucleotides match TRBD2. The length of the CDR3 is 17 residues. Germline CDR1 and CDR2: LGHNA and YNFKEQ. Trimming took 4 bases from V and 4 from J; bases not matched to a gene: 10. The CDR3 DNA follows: TGTGCCAGCAGCCGGGCGGGGCTAGCGGGGGCGTACAATGAGCAGTTCTTC. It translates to CASSRAGLAGAYNEQFF.

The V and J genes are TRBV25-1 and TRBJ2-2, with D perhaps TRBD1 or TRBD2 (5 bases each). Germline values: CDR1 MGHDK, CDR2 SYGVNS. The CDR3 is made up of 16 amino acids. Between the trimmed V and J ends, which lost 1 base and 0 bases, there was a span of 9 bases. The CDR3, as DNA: TGTGCCAGCAGTGAATCCGGGGACCCGAACACCGGGGAGCTGTTTTTT. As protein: CASSESGDPNTGELFF.

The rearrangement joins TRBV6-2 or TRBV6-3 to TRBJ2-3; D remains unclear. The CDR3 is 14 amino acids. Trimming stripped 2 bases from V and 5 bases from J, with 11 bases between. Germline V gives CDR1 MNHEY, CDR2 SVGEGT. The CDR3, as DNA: TGTGCCAGCAGTTACACAATTTGGGGAGATACGCAGTATTTT. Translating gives CASSYTIWGDTQYF.

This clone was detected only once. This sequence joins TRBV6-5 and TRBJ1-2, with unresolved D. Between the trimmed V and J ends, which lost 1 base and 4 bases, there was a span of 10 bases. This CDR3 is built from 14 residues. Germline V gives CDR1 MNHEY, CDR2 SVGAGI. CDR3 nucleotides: TGTGCCAGCAGTTACTGGGCCCCCTCCTATGGCTACACCTTC. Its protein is CASSYWAPSYGYTF.